This entry concerns a single T cell receptor (beta chain). No antigen is known for it. PCR involved 60 Vbeta and 13 Jbeta primers. Sequenced by immunoSEQ multiplex PCR; TCRdb stores in-frame clones only, minus some. The sample shows about 74,000 clones, approximately 72% of them seen only once. These data originate in a study of cytomegalovirus exposure and HLA in healthy donors. Study results and caveats: Looking again later, the authors saw that most CMV-associated TCR beta chains seemed HLA-restricted. An assumption of roughly uniform sequencing depth across donors underlay the presence/absence analyses. Reports showed the classifier diagnosing cytomegalovirus status with high specificity and sensitivity. One cluster of highly shared sequence variants probably arose as a sequencing artifact.

There are 12 residues in the CDR3. The germline V and J ends were trimmed by 6 bases and 9 bases, with 14 bases remaining between them. CDR1 and CDR2 from the germline V gene are MNHNY and SVGAGI (reference sequence). Material: PBMCs. The V call is TRBV6-6, the J call TRBJ1-1, with D perhaps TRBD1 (6 bases). The TCR was taken from a middle-aged woman in good health and CMV-seropositive. In nucleotides, the CDR3 is TGTGCCAGCAGCTCCAGGACAGCTCAAGCTTTCTTT. This codes for CASSSRTAQAFF.